This T cell receptor (beta chain) derives from a study of STAT5B mutations in CD4+ large granular lymphocyte leukemia. Whole-study results and caveats: 8/27 top patient clones versus 2/35 control clones were TRBV06-family.

Germline V gives CDR1 LGHNA, CDR2 YSLEER. V shed 3 bases and J shed 5 bases, with 19 bases lying between them. The CDR3 covers 16 residues. Measured with immunoSEQ multiplex PCR; TCRdb has only the in-frame clones, and not every one. This repertoire shows 30,000 to 35,000 clones, 75% to 85% found once; its top ten account for 4.4%. A note on this clone: The antigen remains undetermined.

The sample comprised CD4+ T cells from blood buffy coats. This receptor was obtained from a human donor in good health. The V and J genes are TRBV4-3 and TRBJ1-2; D remains unclear. CDR3 DNA: TGCGCCAGCAGCCAGGATGGGAACCCGGTCAGTTATGGCTACACCTTC. It yields the protein CASSQDGNPVSYGYTF.